One T cell receptor (beta chain) is described in this entry. Its antigen is as yet unknown. The entry originates in a study of cytomegalovirus exposure and HLA in healthy donors. TCRdb keeps only in-frame clones here, not all; method: immunoSEQ multiplex PCR. Here the sample spans approximately 160,000 clones, approximately 96% being singletons. The V gene lost 5 bases and the J gene lost 5 bases, with 12 bases spanning the gap. The germline CDR1 and CDR2 sequences are MNHNS and SASEGT. This CDR3 has 13 residues. The study, taken as a whole, reports: In vitro assays verified that three CMV-associated chains recognized CMV antigens specifically.

Sequencing was carried out using PBMCs. V is TRBV6-1 and J is TRBJ1-2, with D possibly TRBD1 on 6 matching bases. The clonotype was recovered from a woman younger than 35 in good health and CMV-seronegative. The CDR3 loop reads CASSPQGSYGYTF. The DNA of the CDR3 is TGTGCCAGCAGTCCACAGGGATCTTATGGCTACACCTTC.